The clone carrying this T cell receptor (delta chain) has only a few counts. The antigen is undetermined. The source of the sample is a study of Vδ1+ human thymocytes. Study outcomes and limitations: Thymic delta-chain repertoires held around 20% Vdelta2 sequences and few Vdelta3, despite high sort purity. Bulk data may be misread because of unexpected Vdelta2 sequences. In the thymus, TRG and TRD repertoires looked highly polyclonal with Gaussian CDR3 lengths.

CDR3 length equals 22 residues. The germline V gene encodes CDR1 TSWWSYY and CDR2 QGS. J lost 0 bases, V lost 4 bases, and 25 bases had no gene match. Extracted RNA was reverse transcribed into cDNA. Pooled V-gene forward primers with one constant-region reverse primer generated the CDR3 amplicons by multiplex PCR. TCRdb redid clone calling on the multiplex PCR reads using CATT. The profile shows some 54,000 delta-chain clones, approximately 15% of them singletons. Thymocytes were sorted as CD3+ TCRVdelta1+ TCRVdelta2- after alphabeta T cell depletion. The chain uses TRDV1 and TRDJ1, with 8 bases fitting TRDD3. The sequenced material came from Vdelta1+ gamma-delta thymocytes from the thymus. Subset defined: FACS-sorted CD3+ TCRalphabeta- TCRVdelta1+ TCRVdelta2- thymocytes. The sequence was obtained from a boy younger than two who had congenital heart surgery. CDR3 residues: CALGGASTVLYWGPTYTDKLIF. The CDR3 DNA reads as TGTGCTCTTGGGGGAGCTTCCACCGTTCTGTACTGGGGGCCGACGTACACCGATAAACTCATCTTT.